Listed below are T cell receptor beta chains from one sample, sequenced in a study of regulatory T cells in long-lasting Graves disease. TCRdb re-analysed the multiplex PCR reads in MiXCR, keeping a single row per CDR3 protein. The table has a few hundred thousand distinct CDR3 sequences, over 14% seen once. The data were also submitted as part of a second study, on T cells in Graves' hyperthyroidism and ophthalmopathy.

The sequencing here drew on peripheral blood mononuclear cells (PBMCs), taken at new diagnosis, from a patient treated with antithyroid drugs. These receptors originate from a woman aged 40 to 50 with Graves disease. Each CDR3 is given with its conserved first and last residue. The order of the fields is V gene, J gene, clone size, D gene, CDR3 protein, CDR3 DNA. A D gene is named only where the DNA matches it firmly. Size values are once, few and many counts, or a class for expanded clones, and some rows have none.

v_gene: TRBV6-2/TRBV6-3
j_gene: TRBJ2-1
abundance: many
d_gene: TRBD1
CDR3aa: CASSPLLGTGGSNEQFF
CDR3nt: TGTGCCAGCAGCCCACTTCTCGGGACAGGGGGTTCGAATGAGCAGTTCTTC

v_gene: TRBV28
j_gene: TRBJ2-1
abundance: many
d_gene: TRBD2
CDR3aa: CASSLYGRKYNEQFF
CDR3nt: TGTGCCAGCAGTTTATACGGGAGGAAGTACAATGAGCAGTTCTTC

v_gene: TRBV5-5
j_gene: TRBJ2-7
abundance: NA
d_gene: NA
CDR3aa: CASSPHDEQYF
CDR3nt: TGTGCCAGCAGCCCGCACGACGAGCAGTACTTC

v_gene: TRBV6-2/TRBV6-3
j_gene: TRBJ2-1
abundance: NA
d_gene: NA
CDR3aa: CASSSSVYRQFF
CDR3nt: TGTGCCAGCAGTTCCTCAGTCTACAGGCAGTTCTTC

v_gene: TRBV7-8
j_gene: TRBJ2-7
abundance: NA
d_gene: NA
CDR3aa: CASSFANFYEQYF
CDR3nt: TGTGCCAGCAGCTTCGCCAATTTCTACGAGCAGTACTTC

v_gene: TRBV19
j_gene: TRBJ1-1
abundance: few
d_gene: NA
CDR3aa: CASSIVGRDTEAFF
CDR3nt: TGTGCCAGTAGTATAGTTGGCCGGGACACTGAAGCTTTCTTT

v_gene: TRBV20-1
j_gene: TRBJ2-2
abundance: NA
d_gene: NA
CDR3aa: CSAATGTGDTGELFF
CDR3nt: TGCAGTGCTGCAACCGGGACTGGCGACACCGGGGAGCTGTTTTTT

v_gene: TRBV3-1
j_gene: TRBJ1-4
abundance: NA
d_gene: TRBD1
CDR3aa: CASSPRTGDATNEKLFF
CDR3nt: TGTGCCAGCAGCCCGAGGACAGGGGATGCAACTAATGAAAAACTGTTTTTT

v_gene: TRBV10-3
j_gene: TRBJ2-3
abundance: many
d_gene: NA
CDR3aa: CAVGPWGEYVGRTDTQYF
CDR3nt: NA

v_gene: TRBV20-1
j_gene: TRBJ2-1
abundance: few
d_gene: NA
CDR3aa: CSARDMDKYNGQFF
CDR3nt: TGCAGTGCTAGAGATATGGACAAATACAATGGGCAGTTCTTC

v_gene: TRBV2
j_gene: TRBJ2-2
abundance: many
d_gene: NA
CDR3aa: CASTPLLGSSVGELFF
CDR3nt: TGTGCCAGCACTCCGTTGTTGGGGAGTTCGGTCGGGGAGCTGTTTTTT

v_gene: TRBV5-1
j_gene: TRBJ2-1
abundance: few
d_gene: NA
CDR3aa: CASSLMVGTTLNEQFF
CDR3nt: TGCGCCAGCAGCCTAATGGTAGGGACGACGCTCAATGAGCAGTTCTTC

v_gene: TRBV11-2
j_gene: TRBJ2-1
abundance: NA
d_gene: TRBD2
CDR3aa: CASSPQTSGNEQFF
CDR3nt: TGTGCCAGCAGCCCTCAGACTAGCGGCAATGAGCAGTTCTTC

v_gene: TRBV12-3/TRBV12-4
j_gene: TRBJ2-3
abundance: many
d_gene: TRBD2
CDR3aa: CASSLAFLSSGTSTDTQYF
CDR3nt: TGTGCCAGCAGTTTAGCGTTCCTATCTAGCGGGACTAGCACAGATACGCAGTATTTT

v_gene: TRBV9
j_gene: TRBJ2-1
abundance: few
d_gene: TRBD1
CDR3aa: CASSPPGQGYYNEQFF
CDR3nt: TGTGCCAGCAGCCCACCCGGACAGGGGTATTACAATGAGCAGTTCTTC

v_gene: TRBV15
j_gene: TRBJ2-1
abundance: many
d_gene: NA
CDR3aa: CATSTRDNEQFF
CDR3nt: TGTGCCACCAGTACGCGGGACAATGAGCAGTTCTTC

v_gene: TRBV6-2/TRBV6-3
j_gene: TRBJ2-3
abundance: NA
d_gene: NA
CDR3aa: CASASANTQYF
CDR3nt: TGTGCCAGCGCATCCGCAAATACGCAGTATTTT

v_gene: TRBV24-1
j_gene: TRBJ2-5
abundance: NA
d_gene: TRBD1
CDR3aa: CATSDRQGRGTQYF
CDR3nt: TGTGCCACCAGTGATCGACAGGGCCGGGGGACCCAGTACTTC

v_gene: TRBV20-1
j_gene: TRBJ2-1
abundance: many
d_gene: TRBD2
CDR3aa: CSTRGLAGGSSYNEQFF
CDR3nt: TGCAGTACCAGGGGACTAGCGGGGGGGAGCTCCTACAATGAGCAGTTCTTC

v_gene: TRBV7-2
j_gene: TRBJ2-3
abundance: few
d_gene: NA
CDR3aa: CASSPRLGEADTQYF
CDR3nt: TGTGCCAGCAGCCCACGACTGGGAGAGGCAGATACGCAGTATTTT

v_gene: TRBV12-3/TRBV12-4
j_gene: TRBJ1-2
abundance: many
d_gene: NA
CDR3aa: CASSLADQLGGYTF
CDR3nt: TGTGCCAGCAGTTTAGCTGACCAACTGGGGGGCTACACCTTC

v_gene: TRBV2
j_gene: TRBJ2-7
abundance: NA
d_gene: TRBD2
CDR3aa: CASSRLAGQTLYEQYF
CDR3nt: TGTGCCAGCAGCCGACTAGCGGGACAAACCCTCTACGAGCAGTACTTC

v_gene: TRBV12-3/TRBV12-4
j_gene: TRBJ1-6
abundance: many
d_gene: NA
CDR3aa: CASSLNVPYNSPLHF
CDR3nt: TGTGCCAGCAGCCTTAACGTGCCATATAATTCACCCCTCCACTTT

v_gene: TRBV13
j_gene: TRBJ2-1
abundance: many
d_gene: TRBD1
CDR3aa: CASSWTGDNEQFF
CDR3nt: TGTGCCAGCAGCTGGACAGGGGACAATGAGCAGTTCTTC

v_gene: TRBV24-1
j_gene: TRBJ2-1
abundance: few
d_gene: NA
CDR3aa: CATSDPSGTYNEQFF
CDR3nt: TGTGCCACCAGTGATCCCTCGGGGACCTACAATGAGCAGTTCTTC

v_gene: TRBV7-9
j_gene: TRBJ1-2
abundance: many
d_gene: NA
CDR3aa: CASSARQFEGDGYTF
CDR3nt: TGTGCCAGCAGCGCCCGACAGTTTGAGGGTGATGGCTACACCTTC

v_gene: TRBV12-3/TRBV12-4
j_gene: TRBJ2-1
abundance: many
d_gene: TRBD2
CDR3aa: CASRSSGRAFEQFF
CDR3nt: TGTGCCAGCAGATCTAGCGGGAGGGCCTTTGAGCAGTTCTTC

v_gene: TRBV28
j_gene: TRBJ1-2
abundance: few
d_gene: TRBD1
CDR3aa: CASRGENRDRGLYGYTF
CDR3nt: TGTGCCAGCAGGGGGGAGAACCGGGACAGGGGTCTCTATGGCTACACCTTC

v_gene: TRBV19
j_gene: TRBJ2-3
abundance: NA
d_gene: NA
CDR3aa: CASSNRRTDTQYF
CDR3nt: TGTGCCAGTAGCAACCGACGCACAGATACGCAGTATTTT

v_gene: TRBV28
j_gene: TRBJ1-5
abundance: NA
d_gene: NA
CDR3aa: CANSGRQSYQPQHF
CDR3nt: TGTGCCAACAGTGGACGGCAATCCTATCAGCCCCAGCATTTT

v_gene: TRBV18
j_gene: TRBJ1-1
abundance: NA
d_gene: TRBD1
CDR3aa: CASSATGTGVNTEAFF
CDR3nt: TGTGCCAGCTCAGCCACCGGGACAGGGGTGAACACTGAAGCTTTCTTT

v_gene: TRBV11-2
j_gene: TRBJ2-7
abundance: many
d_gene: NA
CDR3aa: CASSSLDRLGEQYF
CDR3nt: TGTGCCAGCAGCTCTTTAGACAGGCTCGGCGAGCAGTACTTC

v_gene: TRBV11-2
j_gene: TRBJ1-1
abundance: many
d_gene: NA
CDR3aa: CASSIQGIGTEAFF
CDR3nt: TGTGCCAGCAGCATCCAAGGGATTGGCACTGAAGCTTTCTTT

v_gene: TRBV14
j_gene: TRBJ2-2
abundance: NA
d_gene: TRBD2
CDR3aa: CASSQGAGRANIGELFF
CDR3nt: TGTGCCAGCAGCCAAGGAGCGGGGAGGGCCAACATCGGGGAGCTGTTTTTT

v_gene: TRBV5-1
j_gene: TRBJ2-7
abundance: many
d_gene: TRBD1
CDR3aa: CASSLGTGIGEQYF
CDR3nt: TGCGCCAGCAGCTTGGGGACAGGGATAGGCGAGCAGTACTTC